This TCR beta chain was documented in a study of shared clonotypes between healthy human individuals. The protocol was immunoSEQ multiplex PCR, while the TCRdb copy is restricted to in-frame clones and leaves out a portion. The repertoire includes about half a million clones, 75% to 85% of them detected once, and less than 15% sits in the top ten. Germline trimming cut 6 bases from V and 7 bases from J; bases unmatched to any gene: 9. There are 15 residues in the CDR3. Germline CDR1 MDHEN, CDR2 SYDVKM. The TCR comes from a woman aged 40 to 55 in good health. Some clones in this sample may be carry-over from other donors' samples. The sample comprised PBMCs. The chain employs TRBV28 and TRBJ2-3, with 11 bases lining up with TRBD1. The CDR3 DNA sequence: TGTGCCAGCAGCCAAAGGACAGGGGGCGCGCATACGCAGTATTTT. Translated, it gives CASSQRTGGAHTQYF.